Listed here are 15 T cell receptor beta chains from one sample, sequenced in a study of cytomegalovirus exposure and HLA in healthy donors. Sequencing used immunoSEQ multiplex PCR; TCRdb keeps in-frame clones, though not all of them. The repertoire holds about 200,000 clones, with approximately 87% as singletons. Sequences were obtained from PBMCs. These receptors all come from a woman between 18 and 29 years old in good health and CMV-seronegative.

This clone was picked up a small number of times. V usage is TRBV5-4 and J usage is TRBJ1-5; maybe TRBD1 (5 bases). Trimming stripped 0 bases from V and 4 bases from J, with 5 bases between. CDR1 and CDR2 (germline): SGHNT, YYREEE (reference sequence). The CDR3 is made up of 13 amino acids. CDR3 residues: CASSLDRNQPQHF. CDR3 sequence (DNA): TGTGCCAGCAGCTTGGACAGGAATCAGCCCCAGCATTTT.

V and J are TRBV7-9 and TRBJ1-1; maybe TRBD1 (6 bases). This CDR3 is 18 amino acids long. Germline loops: CDR1 SEHNR, CDR2 FQNEAQ (reference sequence). V lost 1 base and J 1 base, leaving 19 bases between the germline ends. CDR3 sequence (DNA): TGTGCCAGCAGCTTAGTAGGAGGGGGGCAGCAGAAGAACACTGAAGCTTTCTTT. It yields the protein CASSLVGGGQQKNTEAFF.

This rearrangement joins TRBV6-1 to TRBJ2-7; 10 bases are a match to TRBD2. The CDR3 is 17 amino acids. The J segment lost 1 base and the V segment lost 3 bases, leaving 9 bases of the junction unmatched. CDR1 and CDR2 from the germline V gene are MNHNS and SASEGT. The chain's CDR3 is CASSEQLRTSGSYEQYF. The CDR3 DNA follows: TGTGCCAGCAGTGAGCAGTTGAGGACTAGCGGATCCTACGAGCAGTACTTC.

V gene TRBV28 combines with J gene TRBJ2-7; no clear D gene. Trimming shortened V by 7 bases and J by 0 bases, and 10 bases separated the two germline ends. In germline, CDR1 is MDHEN, CDR2 SYDVKM. The CDR3 length is 13 residues. The CDR3 spells CASITRSSYEQYF. CDR3 coding DNA: TGTGCCAGCATCACACGAAGCTCCTACGAGCAGTACTTC. Drawing the rest from reference TRBV28 and TRBJ2-7, the complete variable domain is DVKVTQSSRYLVKRTGEKVFLECVQDMDHENMFWYRQDPGLGLRLIYFSYDVKMKEKGDIPEGYSVSREKKERFSLILESASTNQTSMYLCASITRSSYEQYFGPGTRLTVT.

This chain joins TRBV6-4 and TRBJ2-1; 15 bases map to TRBD2. The junction had 9 bases not matched to a gene; V was cut back by 3 bases and J by 9 bases. Germline assignment: CDR1 MRHNA and CDR2 SNTAGT. The CDR3 totals 17 residues. CDR3 coding DNA: TGTGCCAGCAGTGATAAAGGACTAGCGGGGGGGCCAGGTGAGCAGTTCTTC. Protein: CASSDKGLAGGPGEQFF.

V gene TRBV5-4 combines with J gene TRBJ1-1; TRBD1 matches 11 bases. The germline V gene has CDR1 SGHNT and CDR2 YYREEE (reference sequence). This CDR3 contains 14 residues. Germline trimming cut 1 base from V and 10 bases from J; bases unmatched to any gene: 6. The CDR3 protein is CASSLTRTGGTAFF. For the CDR3, the DNA is TGTGCCAGCAGCTTGACCAGGACAGGGGGCACAGCTTTCTTT.

The chain employs TRBV29-1 and TRBJ2-7; 7 bases map to TRBD2. CDR1 SQVTM and CDR2 ANQGSEA come from the germline V gene. The CDR3 runs to 13 residues. V lost 6 bases to trimming and J lost 5 bases; unmatched junction nucleotides: 10. This CDR3 reads CSVGGSGFDEQYF. The CDR3 DNA reads as TGCAGCGTGGGGGGGAGCGGCTTCGACGAGCAGTACTTC.

In its sample, this clone was seen a few times. The chain is built from TRBV2 and TRBJ1-1; possible D gene TRBD1, 5 bases. Germline values: CDR1 SNHLY, CDR2 FYNNEI. Trimming removed 6 bases from V and 5 bases from J, with 16 bases in between. The CDR3 consists of 14 residues. CDR3 DNA sequence: TGTGCCAGCAGCCGAGCCCGGGACCGGACTGAAGCTTTCTTT. Its protein product is CASSRARDRTEAFF.

The chain carries TRBV1 and TRBJ2-1; the table assigns TRBD2, which was not confirmed against the DNA. TRBV1 is annotated as a pseudogene. CDR3 length: 15 residues. CDR3 DNA: TGCACCACCAGAGCTAGCGGGATGTCCTACAATGAGCAGTTCTTC. It is translated as CTTRASGMSYNEQFF.

CDR3 nucleotides: TGCAGTGCTCACGACAGCCGCCAGCAGTACTTC. Its protein is CSAHDSRQQYF. V gene TRBV20-1 combines with J gene TRBJ2-7, with D perhaps matching TRBD1 (5 bases). Germline V gene sequence: CDR1 DFQATT, CDR2 SNEGSKA (reference sequence). The V and J ends lost 5 bases and 8 bases respectively, with 13 bases between them. The CDR3 extends over 11 amino acids.

The chain has TRBV18 and TRBJ1-1; 8 nucleotides align to TRBD1. The CDR3 length is 14 residues. V trimming: 6 bases; J trimming: 1 base; junction bases outside the gene matches: 4. Looked up from germline, CDR1 is KGHSH and CDR2 is LQKENI. The CDR3 nucleotides read TGTGCCAGCTCCCAGGACAGGGCGAACACTGAAGCTTTCTTT. This encodes CASSQDRANTEAFF.

A note on this clone: One end of the junction is discordant with germline, which a read error may explain. The chain links TRBV5-1 to TRBJ2-3, with 8 bases fitting TRBD1. Germline values: CDR1 SGHRS, CDR2 YFSETQ. The CDR3 length is 15 residues. This CDR3 is CASSFLDRDTDTQYF. The CDR3 DNA is TGCGCCAGCAGCTTTTTGGACAGGGATACAGACACGCAGTATTTT.

This chain links TRBV5-1 with TRBJ2-7, with unresolved D. The CDR3 length is 14 residues. V lost 5 bases, J lost 0 bases, and 12 bases lay in between. Germline CDR1 reads SGHRS; CDR2 reads YFSETQ. CDR3 amino acids: CASRFTLNSYEQYF. The CDR3 DNA sequence: TGCGCCAGCAGGTTCACATTAAACTCCTACGAGCAGTACTTC.

This chain connects TRBV30 to TRBJ1-2, with TRBD1 matching over 9 bases. V shed 1 base, J shed 4 bases, and the junction held 7 bases outside the gene matches. The V gene's germline CDR1 is GTSNPN and CDR2 SVGIG (reference sequence). The CDR3 sequence is 15 residues long. CDR3 sequence reads: CAWSEGTGGVYGYTF. The CDR3 region has the DNA TGTGCCTGGAGTGAGGGAACAGGGGGCGTCTATGGCTACACCTTC.

The chain couples TRBV6-1 to TRBJ1-1, with TRBD1 identical over 8 bases. J gave up 5 bases and V 6 bases, and 11 bases lay outside the gene matches. Per germline, CDR1 MNHNS and CDR2 SASEGT. There are 15 residues in the CDR3. The CDR3 loop is CASRGPTGEATEAFF. DNA for the CDR3: TGTGCCAGCAGAGGTCCGACAGGGGAGGCAACTGAAGCTTTCTTT.